The 19 T cell receptor beta chains below were found in one sample sequenced in a study of T cell responses to AZD1222 COVID-19 vaccine. Repertoires were generated with immunoSEQ multiplex PCR, while TCRdb's copy carries only in-frame clones and drops some. The table shows 130,000 to 150,000 clones, with about nine tenths occurring only once. Sequencing used peripheral blood, obtained on day 0 of AZD1222 vaccination. The receptor source for this set is an adult in good health.

Here the CDR3 DNA reads TGTGCCAGCAGCGTAGCTACGAGGGGCCTCACAGATACGCAGTATTTT. This gives the protein CASSVATRGLTDTQYF. The chain joins TRBV9 to TRBJ2-3; D possibly uses TRBD1 or TRBD2 (5 bases each). Germline lookup yields CDR1 SGDLS and CDR2 YYNGEE. The CDR3 has 16 residues. Deletions cut 0 bases from V and 2 bases from J, with 13 bases between.

The gene calls are TRBV3-1 (or the pseudogene TRBV3-2) and TRBJ2-3; 8 bases match TRBD1. The CDR3 covers 16 residues. The germline CDR1 and CDR2 sequences are LGHDT and YNNKEL (reference sequence). V lost 1 base to trimming and J lost 2 bases; unmatched junction nucleotides: 5. The DNA of the CDR3 is TGTGCCAGCAGCCAAGCCCCGGACAGGGCCACAGATACGCAGTATTTT. Protein: CASSQAPDRATDTQYF.

The J gene is TRBJ2-1, the V gene TRBV18, with D perhaps TRBD2 (6 bases). The CDR3 extends over 20 amino acids. From germline, CDR1 is KGHSH and CDR2 LQKENI. V was trimmed by 2 bases and J by 5 bases, leaving 28 bases between them. The CDR3 loop is CASSPTGDFPRNWIDNEQFF. As DNA, the CDR3 is TGTGCCAGCTCACCAACGGGGGACTTCCCTAGAAACTGGATCGACAATGAGCAGTTCTTC.

This chain connects TRBV2 to TRBJ1-5; D is perhaps TRBD1 (5 bases). Germline CDR1 reads SNHLY; CDR2 reads FYNNEI. This CDR3 comprises 15 residues. V lost 1 base and J lost 2, with 9 bases in between. The CDR3 sequence is CASSEGGVGNQPQHF. The CDR3 DNA follows: TGTGCCAGCAGTGAAGGGGGGGTTGGCAATCAGCCCCAGCATTTT. Full variable domain (remainder filled in from reference TRBV2 and TRBJ1-5): EPEVTQTPSHQVTQMGQEVILRCVPISNHLYFYWYRQILGQKVEFLVSFYNNEISEKSEIFDDQFSVERPDGSNFTLKIRSTKLEDSAMYFCASSEGGVGNQPQHFGDGTRLSIL.

The sample holds one count of this clone. The chain couples TRBV6-5 to TRBJ1-1, with TRBD1 identical over 7 bases. The CDR3 spans 14 residues. The V and J ends lost 6 bases and 2 bases, in that order; junction bases with no gene match: 6. CDR1 and CDR2 from the germline V gene are MNHEY and SVGAGI. The chain's CDR3 is CASSQDRANTEAFF. The CDR3 nucleotides are TGTGCCAGCAGCCAAGACAGGGCTAACACTGAAGCTTTCTTT.

The rearrangement uses TRBV10-3 and TRBJ2-5; D call uncertain. This CDR3 is built from 12 residues. V lost 11 bases to trimming and J lost 3 bases, with 13 bases between them. The germline gives CDR1 ENHRY, CDR2 SYGVKD. CDR3 DNA sequence: TGTGCCTCAGGATCCACAGAAGAGACCCAGTACTTC. Protein: CASGSTEETQYF.

This clone was recorded once. Written as DNA, the CDR3 is TGTGCCAGCAGCCCCGGGACAGGGAGAAACTATGGCTACACCTTC. It yields the protein CASSPGTGRNYGYTF. J is TRBJ1-2 and V is TRBV7-8; 9 bases are a match to TRBD1. With 5 bases clipped from V and 2 bases from J, the junction kept 6 bases outside the gene matches. This CDR3 is 15 amino acids long. From germline, CDR1 is SGHVS and CDR2 FQNEAQ.

V usage is TRBV29-1 and J usage is TRBJ1-2; tentatively, D is TRBD1 (5 bases). Germline V gene data show CDR1 as SQVTM and CDR2 as ANQGSEA. V was trimmed by 3 bases and J by 3 bases, leaving 17 bases between them. This CDR3 is 15 amino acids long. CDR3 in DNA: TGCAGCGTTGACCACCCCCGGGACGGATACTATGGCTACACCTTC. Translated: CSVDHPRDGYYGYTF.

This clone was observed a single time. The chain couples TRBV6-2 or TRBV6-3 to TRBJ1-2; D may be TRBD1 (5 bases). Trimming shortened V by 0 bases and J by 4 bases, and 12 bases separated the two germline ends. The V gene's germline CDR1 is MNHEY and CDR2 SVGEGT. This CDR3 region has 15 residues. DNA of the CDR3: TGTGCCAGCAGTTACTCCGGACAAGTCGTCTATGGCTACACCTTC. Protein product: CASSYSGQVVYGYTF.

V gene TRBV20-1 combines with J gene TRBJ1-2; D uncertain. Trimming shortened V by 5 bases and J by 8 bases, and 9 bases separated the two germline ends. Germline V gene data show CDR1 as DFQATT and CDR2 as SNEGSKA (reference sequence). The CDR3 runs 10 residues. CDR3 bases: TGCAGTGCTGCTAAAGCGGGCTACACCTTC. It yields the protein CSAAKAGYTF.

The V and J genes are TRBV19 and TRBJ1-1; D remains unclear. CDR3 length: 13 residues. The ends were cut back, 2 bases at V and 6 bases at J, with 10 bases in the middle. CDR1 is LNHDA and CDR2 is SQIVND in the germline V gene (reference sequence). Here the CDR3 DNA reads TGTGCCAGTAGTATAAGTGGGGTGGCTGAAGCTTTCTTT. Protein: CASSISGVAEAFF. The full variable domain, rest sourced from reference TRBV19 and TRBJ1-1, is DGGITQSPKYLFRKEGQNVTLSCEQNLNHDAMYWYRQDPGQGLRLIYYSQIVNDFQKGDIAEGYSVSREKKESFPLTVTSAQKNPTAFYLCASSISGVAEAFFGQGTRLTVV.

The rearrangement uses TRBV27 and TRBJ2-1; tentatively, D is TRBD1 or TRBD2 (5 bases each). V dropped 5 bases and J dropped 1 base, with 18 bases sitting between them. The germline gives CDR1 MNHEY, CDR2 SMNVEV (reference sequence). The CDR3 runs 17 residues. The CDR3 nucleotides are TGTGCCAGCAGTCCCTTAGAGGGGTGGTTTTCCTACAATGAGCAGTTCTTC. Translation: CASSPLEGWFSYNEQFF.

The chain employs TRBV5-1 and TRBJ1-2; the match to TRBD1 covers 11 bases. The CDR3 consists of 17 residues. CDR1 and CDR2 from the germline V gene are SGHRS and YFSETQ. Trimming cost V 3 bases and J 1 base; bases outside gene matches: 8. CDR3 protein: CASSSGQGADFNYGYTF. CDR3 bases: TGCGCCAGCAGCTCTGGACAGGGGGCTGATTTTAACTATGGCTACACCTTC.

The chain's CDR3 is CASSLDLQGVGGDEQFF. As DNA, the CDR3 is TGTGCCAGCAGCTTGGACCTTCAGGGGGTAGGGGGAGATGAGCAGTTCTTC. The V gene is TRBV13, the J gene TRBJ2-1; 7 bases are a match to TRBD1. The CDR3 spans 17 residues. Germline CDR1 PRHDT, CDR2 FYEKMQ (reference sequence). V dropped 3 bases and J dropped 8; count of bases not matched to a gene: 16.

V is TRBV12-3 or TRBV12-4 and J is TRBJ1-2, with D possibly being TRBD1 (5 bases). The V end was cut by 2 bases, the J end by 2 bases, with 6 bases between. The CDR3 length is 13 residues. CDR3 sequence: CASSLQGNYGYTF. Written as DNA, the CDR3 is TGTGCCAGCAGTTTACAGGGAAACTATGGCTACACCTTC.

This chain connects TRBV6-5 to TRBJ2-7; D tentatively fits TRBD1 or TRBD2 (5 bases each). The germline V gene has CDR1 MNHEY and CDR2 SVGAGI. V lost 4 bases to trimming and J lost 3 bases, with 19 bases between them. The CDR3 is made up of 16 amino acids. This CDR3 is CASSFLFPGPGYEQYF. In nucleotides, the CDR3 is TGTGCCAGCAGTTTCTTATTCCCGGGGCCCGGCTACGAGCAGTACTTC.

As to this clone: Other DNA sequences within the sample encode an identical CDR3. In nucleotides, the CDR3 is TGCGCCAGCAGCCAAGAAGGCGGGACTGGAAACACCATATATTTT. It yields the protein CASSQEGGTGNTIYF. J is TRBJ1-3 and V is TRBV4-1; D unresolved. The ends were cut back, 0 bases at V and 2 bases at J, with 8 bases in the middle. CDR1 and CDR2 (germline): MGHRA, YSYEKL. The CDR3 totals 15 residues.

The chain combines TRBV19 with TRBJ1-2; no clear D. CDR1 LNHDA and CDR2 SQIVND come from the germline V gene (reference sequence). This CDR3 spans 15 amino acids. Trimming took 7 bases from V and 6 from J, leaving 21 bases between them. This chain's CDR3 is CASNDPRPSRHGYTF. The CDR3 bases are TGTGCCAGTAACGACCCGAGGCCAAGCCGGCATGGCTACACCTTC.

The rearrangement links TRBV7-9 to TRBJ1-3; 10 positions agree with TRBD1. In germline, CDR1 is SEHNR, CDR2 FQNEAQ (reference sequence). The CDR3 consists of 16 residues. The V gene end was trimmed by 7 bases and the J gene end by 0 bases; junction bases not matched to a gene: 6. The DNA of the CDR3 is TGTGCCAGCACCATAGGGACAGGGGACTCTGGAAACACCATATATTTT. Translation gives CASTIGTGDSGNTIYF.